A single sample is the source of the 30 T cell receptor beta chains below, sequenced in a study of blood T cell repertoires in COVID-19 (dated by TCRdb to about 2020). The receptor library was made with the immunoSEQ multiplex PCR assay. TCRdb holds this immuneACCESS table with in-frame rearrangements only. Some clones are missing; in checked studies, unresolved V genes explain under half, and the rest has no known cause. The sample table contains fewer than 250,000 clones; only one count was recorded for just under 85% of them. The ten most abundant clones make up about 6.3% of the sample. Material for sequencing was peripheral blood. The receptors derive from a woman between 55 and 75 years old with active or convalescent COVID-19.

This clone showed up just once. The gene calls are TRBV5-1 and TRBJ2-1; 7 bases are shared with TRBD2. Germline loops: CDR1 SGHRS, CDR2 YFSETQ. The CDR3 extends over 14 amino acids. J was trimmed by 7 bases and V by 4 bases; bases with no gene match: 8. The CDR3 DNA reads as TGCGCCAGCAGCATTGCCCTAGCGGCTAATGAGCAGTTCTTC. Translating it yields CASSIALAANEQFF.

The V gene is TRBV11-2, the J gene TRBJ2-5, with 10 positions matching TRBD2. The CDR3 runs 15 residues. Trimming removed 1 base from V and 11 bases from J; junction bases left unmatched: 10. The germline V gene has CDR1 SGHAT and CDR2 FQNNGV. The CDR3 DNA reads TGTGCCAGCAGCTTAGGTCAGTCTAGCGGGAGAACGCAGTACTTC. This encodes CASSLGQSSGRTQYF.

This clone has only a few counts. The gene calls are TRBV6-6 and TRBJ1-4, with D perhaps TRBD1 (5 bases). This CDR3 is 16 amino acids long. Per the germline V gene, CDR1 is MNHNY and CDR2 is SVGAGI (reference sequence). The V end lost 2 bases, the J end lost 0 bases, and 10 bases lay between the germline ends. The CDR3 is CASSYGAVATNEKLFF. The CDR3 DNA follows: TGTGCCAGCAGTTACGGGGCGGTAGCAACTAATGAAAAACTGTTTTTT.

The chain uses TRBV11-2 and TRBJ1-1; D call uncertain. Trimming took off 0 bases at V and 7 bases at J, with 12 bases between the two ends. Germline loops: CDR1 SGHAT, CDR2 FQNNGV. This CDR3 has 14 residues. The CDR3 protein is CASSLETRRDEAFF. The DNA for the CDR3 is TGTGCCAGCAGCTTAGAGACACGGCGAGATGAAGCTTTCTTT.

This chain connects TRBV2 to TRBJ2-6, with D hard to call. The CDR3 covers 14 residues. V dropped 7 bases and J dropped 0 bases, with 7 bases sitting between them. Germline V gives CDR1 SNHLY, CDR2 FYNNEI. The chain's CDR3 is CASKTDSGANVLTF. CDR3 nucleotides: TGTGCCAGCAAAACAGACTCTGGGGCCAACGTCCTGACTTTC.

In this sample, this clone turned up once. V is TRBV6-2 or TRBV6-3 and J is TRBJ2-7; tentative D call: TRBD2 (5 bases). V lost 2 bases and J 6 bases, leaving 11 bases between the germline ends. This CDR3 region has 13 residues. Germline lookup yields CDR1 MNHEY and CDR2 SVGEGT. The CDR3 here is CASSYVRGSEQYF. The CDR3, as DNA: TGTGCCAGCAGTTACGTACGGGGTTCCGAGCAGTACTTC.

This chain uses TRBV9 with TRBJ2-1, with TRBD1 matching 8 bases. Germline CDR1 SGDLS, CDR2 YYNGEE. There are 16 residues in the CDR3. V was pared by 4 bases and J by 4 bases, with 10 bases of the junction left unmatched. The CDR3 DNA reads TGTGCCAGCAGCACAGATGACAGGGGCTCGTACAATGAGCAGTTCTTC. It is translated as CASSTDDRGSYNEQFF.

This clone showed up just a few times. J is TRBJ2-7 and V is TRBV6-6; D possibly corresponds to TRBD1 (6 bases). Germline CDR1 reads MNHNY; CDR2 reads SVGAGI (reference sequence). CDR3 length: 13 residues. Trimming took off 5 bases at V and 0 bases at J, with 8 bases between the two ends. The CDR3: CASSTGSSYEQYV. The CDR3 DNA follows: TGTGCCAGCAGTACAGGGAGCTCCTACGAGCAGTACGTC.

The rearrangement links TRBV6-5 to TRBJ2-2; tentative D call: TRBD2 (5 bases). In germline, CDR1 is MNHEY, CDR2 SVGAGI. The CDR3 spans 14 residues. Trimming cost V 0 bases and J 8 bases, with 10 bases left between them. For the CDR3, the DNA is TGTGCCAGCAGTTACTCGAGGGTCCCGGGGGAGCTGTTTTTT. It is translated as CASSYSRVPGELFF.

CDR3 DNA sequence: TGTGCCAGCAGTGTTTCAGAGAACACCGGGGAGCTGTTTTTT. This encodes CASSVSENTGELFF. The chain combines TRBV6-4 with TRBJ2-2; D remains ambiguous. The CDR3 has 14 residues. Germline values: CDR1 MRHNA, CDR2 SNTAGT. V lost 4 bases, J lost 1 base, and 7 bases lay in between.

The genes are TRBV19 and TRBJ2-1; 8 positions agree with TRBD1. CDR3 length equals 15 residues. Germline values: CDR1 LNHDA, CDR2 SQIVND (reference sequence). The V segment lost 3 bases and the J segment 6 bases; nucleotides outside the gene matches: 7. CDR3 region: CASSIRQGAVNEQFF. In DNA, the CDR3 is TGTGCCAGTAGTATCAGGCAGGGGGCGGTCAATGAGCAGTTCTTC.

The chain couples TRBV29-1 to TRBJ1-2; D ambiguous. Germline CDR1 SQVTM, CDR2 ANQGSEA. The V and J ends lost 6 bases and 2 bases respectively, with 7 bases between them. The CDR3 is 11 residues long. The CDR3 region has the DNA TGCAGCGTGAACAGCAACTATGGCTACACCTTC. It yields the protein CSVNSNYGYTF.

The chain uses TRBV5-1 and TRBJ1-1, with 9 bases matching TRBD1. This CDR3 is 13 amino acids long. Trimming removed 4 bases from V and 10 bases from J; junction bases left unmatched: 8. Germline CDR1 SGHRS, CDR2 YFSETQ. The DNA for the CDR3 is TGCGCCAGCAGCGTACAGGGGGCTGTTGGAGCTTTCTTT. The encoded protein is CASSVQGAVGAFF.

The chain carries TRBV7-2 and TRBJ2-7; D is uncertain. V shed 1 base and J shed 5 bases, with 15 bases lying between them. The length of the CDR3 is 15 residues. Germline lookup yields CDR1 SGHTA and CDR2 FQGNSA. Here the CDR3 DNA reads TGTGCCAGCAGCTTAGTTGCTAGTTTGTCACACGAGCAGTACTTC. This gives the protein CASSLVASLSHEQYF. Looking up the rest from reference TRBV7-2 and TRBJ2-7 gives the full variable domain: GAGVSQSPSNKVTEKGKDVELRCDPISGHTALYWYRQSLGQGLEFLIYFQGNSAPDKSGLPSDRFSAERTGGSVSTLTIQRTQQEDSAVYLCASSLVASLSHEQYFGPGTRLTVT.

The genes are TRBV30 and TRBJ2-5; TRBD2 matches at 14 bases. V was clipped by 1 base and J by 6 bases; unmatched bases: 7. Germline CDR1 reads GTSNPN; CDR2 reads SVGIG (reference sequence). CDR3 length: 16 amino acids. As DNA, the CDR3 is TGTGCCTGGAGTGCCGGGACTAGCGGGAGTCGTAAGACCCAGTACTTC. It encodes CAWSAGTSGSRKTQYF.

The CDR3 DNA reads TGTGCCAGCAGTCACCGGGGGGGAACAGATACGCAGTATTTT. It translates to CASSHRGGTDTQYF. The rearrangement uses TRBV11-2 and TRBJ2-3; 8 bases fit TRBD2. V shed 6 bases and J 3 bases; nucleotides not matched to a gene: 5. This CDR3 spans 14 amino acids. Germline V gene data show CDR1 as SGHAT and CDR2 as FQNNGV.

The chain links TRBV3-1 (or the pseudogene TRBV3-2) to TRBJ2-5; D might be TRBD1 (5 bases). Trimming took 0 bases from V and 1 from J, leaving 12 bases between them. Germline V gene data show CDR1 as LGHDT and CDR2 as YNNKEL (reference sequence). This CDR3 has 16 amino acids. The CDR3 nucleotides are TGTGCCAGCAGCCAAGATCTGGCCCAGGGCCAAGAGACCCAGTACTTC. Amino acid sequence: CASSQDLAQGQETQYF.

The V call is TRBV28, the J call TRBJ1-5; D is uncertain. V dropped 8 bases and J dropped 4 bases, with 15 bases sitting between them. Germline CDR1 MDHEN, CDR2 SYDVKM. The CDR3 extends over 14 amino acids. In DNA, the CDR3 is TGTGCCAGCGCCGGTTGGGCAAGTAATCAGCCCCAGCATTTT. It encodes CASAGWASNQPQHF.

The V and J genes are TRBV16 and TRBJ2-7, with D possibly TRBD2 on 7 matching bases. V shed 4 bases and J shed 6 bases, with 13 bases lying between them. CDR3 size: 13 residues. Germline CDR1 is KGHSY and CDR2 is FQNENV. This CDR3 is CASSRGGGIEQYF. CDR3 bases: TGTGCCAGCAGCCGAGGGGGGGGGATCGAGCAGTACTTC.

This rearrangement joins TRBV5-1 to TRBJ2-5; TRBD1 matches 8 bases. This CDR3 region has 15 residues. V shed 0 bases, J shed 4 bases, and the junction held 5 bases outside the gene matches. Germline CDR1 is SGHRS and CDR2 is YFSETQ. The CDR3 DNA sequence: TGCGCCAGCAGCTTGGTCTTCAGGGGGCGAGAGACCCAGTACTTC. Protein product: CASSLVFRGRETQYF.

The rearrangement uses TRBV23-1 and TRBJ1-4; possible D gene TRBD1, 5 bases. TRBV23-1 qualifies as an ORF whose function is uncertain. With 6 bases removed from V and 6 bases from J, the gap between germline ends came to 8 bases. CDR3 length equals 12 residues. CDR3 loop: CASSGTYEKLFF. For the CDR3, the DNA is TGCGCCAGCAGCGGGACTTATGAAAAACTGTTTTTT.

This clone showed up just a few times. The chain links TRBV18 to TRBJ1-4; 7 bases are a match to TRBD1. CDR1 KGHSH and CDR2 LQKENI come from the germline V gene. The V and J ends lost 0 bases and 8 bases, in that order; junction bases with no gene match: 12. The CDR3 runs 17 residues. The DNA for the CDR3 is TGTGCCAGCTCACCACCGACAGACAGGGTCGCGGTAGAAAAACTGTTTTTT. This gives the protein CASSPPTDRVAVEKLFF.

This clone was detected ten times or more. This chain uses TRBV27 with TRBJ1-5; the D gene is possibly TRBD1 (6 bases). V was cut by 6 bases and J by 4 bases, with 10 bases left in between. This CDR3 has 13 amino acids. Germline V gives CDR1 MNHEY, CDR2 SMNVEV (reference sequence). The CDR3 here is CASSTTGNQPQHF. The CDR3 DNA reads TGTGCCAGCAGCACCACAGGGAATCAGCCCCAGCATTTT.

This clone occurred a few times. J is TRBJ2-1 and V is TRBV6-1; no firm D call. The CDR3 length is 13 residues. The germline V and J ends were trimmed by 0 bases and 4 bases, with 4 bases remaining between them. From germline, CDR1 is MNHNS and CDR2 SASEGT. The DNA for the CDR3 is TGTGCCAGCAGTGAAGCCAGTTACAATGAGCAGTTCTTC. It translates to CASSEASYNEQFF.

CDR3 sequence reads: CASSFREASTDTQYF. The CDR3 DNA reads TGTGCCAGCAGCTTCCGTGAAGCTAGCACAGATACGCAGTATTTT. The chain carries TRBV7-9 and TRBJ2-3; D remains unclear. CDR1 SEHNR and CDR2 FQNEAQ come from the germline V gene (reference sequence). The V end was cut by 3 bases, the J end by 0 bases, with 10 bases between. This CDR3 comprises 15 residues.

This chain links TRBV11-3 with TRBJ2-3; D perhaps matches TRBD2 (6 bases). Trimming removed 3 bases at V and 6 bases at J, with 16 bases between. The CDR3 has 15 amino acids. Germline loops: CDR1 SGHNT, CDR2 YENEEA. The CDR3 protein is CASSFRRATRDTQYF. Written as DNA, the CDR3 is TGTGCCAGCAGCTTTAGGAGGGCCACAAGGGATACGCAGTATTTT.

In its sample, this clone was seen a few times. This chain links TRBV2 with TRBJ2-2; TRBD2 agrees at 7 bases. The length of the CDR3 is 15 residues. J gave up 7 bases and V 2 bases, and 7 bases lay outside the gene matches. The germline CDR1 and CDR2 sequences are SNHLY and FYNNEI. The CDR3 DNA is TGTGCCAGCAGTGAACTGCGGGAGAATGTCGGGGAGCTGTTTTTT. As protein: CASSELRENVGELFF.

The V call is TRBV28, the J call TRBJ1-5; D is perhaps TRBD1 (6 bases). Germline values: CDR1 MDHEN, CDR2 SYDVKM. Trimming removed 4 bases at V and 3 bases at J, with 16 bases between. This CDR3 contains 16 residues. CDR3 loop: CASSSGGGHDNQPQHF. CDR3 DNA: TGTGCCAGCAGTTCGGGAGGGGGGCATGACAATCAGCCCCAGCATTTT.

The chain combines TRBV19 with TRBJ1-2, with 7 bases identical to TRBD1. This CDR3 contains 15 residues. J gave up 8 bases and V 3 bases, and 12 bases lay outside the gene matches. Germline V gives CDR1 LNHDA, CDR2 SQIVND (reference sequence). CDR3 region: CASSIPGTVVGGYTF. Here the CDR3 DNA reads TGTGCCAGTAGTATCCCCGGGACAGTTGTCGGGGGCTACACCTTC.

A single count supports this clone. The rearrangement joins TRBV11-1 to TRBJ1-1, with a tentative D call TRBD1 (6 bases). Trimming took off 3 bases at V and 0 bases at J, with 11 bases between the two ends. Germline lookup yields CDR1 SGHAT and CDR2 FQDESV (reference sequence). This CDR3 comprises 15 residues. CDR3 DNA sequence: TGTGCCAGCAGCTTGAGTTGGGACATGAACACTGAAGCTTTCTTT. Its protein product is CASSLSWDMNTEAFF.